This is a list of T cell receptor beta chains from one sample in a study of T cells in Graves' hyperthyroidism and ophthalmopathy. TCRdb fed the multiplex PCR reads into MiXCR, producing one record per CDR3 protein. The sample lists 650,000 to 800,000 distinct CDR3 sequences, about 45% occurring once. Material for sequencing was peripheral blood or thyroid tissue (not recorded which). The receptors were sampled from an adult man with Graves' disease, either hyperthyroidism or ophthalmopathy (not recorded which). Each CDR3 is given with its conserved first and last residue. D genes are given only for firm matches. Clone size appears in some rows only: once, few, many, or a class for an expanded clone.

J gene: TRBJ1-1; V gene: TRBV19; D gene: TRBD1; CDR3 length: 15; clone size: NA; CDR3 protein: CASTLGQRTNTEAFF; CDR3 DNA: TGTGCCAGTACCCTGGGACAGCGGACGAACACTGAAGCTTTCTTT
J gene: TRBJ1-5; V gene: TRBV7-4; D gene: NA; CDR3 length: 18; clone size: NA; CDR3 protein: CASSLVGGVWGDNQPQHF; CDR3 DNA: TGTGCCAGCAGCTTAGTGGGAGGGGTGTGGGGGGACAATCAGCCCCAGCATTTT
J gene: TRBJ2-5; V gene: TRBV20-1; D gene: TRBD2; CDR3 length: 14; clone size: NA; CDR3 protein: CSARTRRPQETQYF; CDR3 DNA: TGCAGTGCCAGGACTAGGAGGCCCCAAGAGACCCAGTACTTC
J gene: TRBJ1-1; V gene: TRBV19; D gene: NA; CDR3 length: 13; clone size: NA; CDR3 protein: CASTPGLDTEAFF; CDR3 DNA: TGTGCCAGTACTCCAGGTCTTGATACTGAAGCTTTCTTT
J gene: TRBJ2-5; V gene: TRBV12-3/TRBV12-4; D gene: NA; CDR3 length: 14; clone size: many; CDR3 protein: CASSLTGPQETQYF; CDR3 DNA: TGTGCCAGCAGTTTAACGGGGCCCCAAGAGACCCAGTACTTC
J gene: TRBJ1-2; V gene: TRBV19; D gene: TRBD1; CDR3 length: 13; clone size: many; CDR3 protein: CASSHGTGKGYTF; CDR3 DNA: TGTGCCAGTAGCCACGGGACAGGGAAGGGCTACACCTTC
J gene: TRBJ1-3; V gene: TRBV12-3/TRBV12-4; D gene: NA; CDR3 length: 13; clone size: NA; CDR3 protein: CASSQSPGNTIYF; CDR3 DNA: TGTGCCAGCAGCCAATCCCCTGGAAACACCATATATTTT
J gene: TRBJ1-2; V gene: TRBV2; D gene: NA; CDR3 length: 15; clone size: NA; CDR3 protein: CASSARAGYNYGYTF; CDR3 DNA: TGTGCCAGCAGCGCGCGGGCAGGGTACAACTATGGCTACACCTTC
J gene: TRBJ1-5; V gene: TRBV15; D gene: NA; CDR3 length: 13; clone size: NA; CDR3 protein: CATSSVEREPQHF; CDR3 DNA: TGTGCCACCAGCAGTGTCGAAAGGGAGCCCCAGCATTTT
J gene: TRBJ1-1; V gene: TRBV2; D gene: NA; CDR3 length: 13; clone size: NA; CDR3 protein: CASGRGADTEASF; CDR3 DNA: TGTGCCAGCGGCCGGGGGGCTGACACTGAAGCTTCCTTT
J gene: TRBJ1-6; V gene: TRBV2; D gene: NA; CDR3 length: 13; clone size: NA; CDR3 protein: CASRGRGNSPLHF; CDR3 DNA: TGTGCCAGCAGGGGTCGAGGGAATTCACCCCTCCACTTT